Shown below are 9 T cell receptor beta chains from a single sample sequenced in a study of OX40 agonist ivuxolimab in advanced cancers. The method was immunoSEQ multiplex PCR; TCRdb's version includes in-frame clones alone and lacks a portion of them. The sample lists tens of thousands of clones; around four fifths were seen once. The sequencing used CD4+ or CD8+ T cells sorted from blood, collected in a trial of the OX40 agonist ivuxolimab. All receptors derive from an adult with an advanced solid tumor such as melanoma, head and neck, liver or kidney cancer.

This clone was counted a single time. V gene TRBV2 combines with J gene TRBJ2-7, with D maybe TRBD1 (5 bases). In germline, CDR1 is SNHLY, CDR2 FYNNEI. The CDR3 runs 14 residues. V was clipped by 2 bases and J by 0 bases, with 8 bases between them. Written as DNA, the CDR3 is TGTGCCAGCAGTGAACAGGGCCTCTCCTACGAGCAGTACTTC. Its translation: CASSEQGLSYEQYF.

This clone appeared a few times. The V and J genes are TRBV2 and TRBJ1-1; 9 bases agree with TRBD1. CDR1 SNHLY and CDR2 FYNNEI come from the germline V gene. The junction had 8 bases not matched to a gene; V was cut back by 6 bases and J by 3 bases. The CDR3 length is 15 residues. The CDR3 DNA is TGTGCCAGCAGGAAGGGACAGGGTTGGGACACTGAAGCTTTCTTT. The encoded protein is CASRKGQGWDTEAFF.

The chain couples TRBV19 to TRBJ2-1; 9 positions match TRBD2. The V and J ends lost 5 bases and 3 bases, in that order; junction bases with no gene match: 5. The CDR3 has 15 amino acids. Germline V gene sequence: CDR1 LNHDA, CDR2 SQIVND (reference sequence). As DNA, the CDR3 is TGTGCCAGTAGTGTGGGACTAGCAGACTACAATGAGCAGTTCTTC. This codes for CASSVGLADYNEQFF.

The chain couples TRBV10-3 to TRBJ2-3; 9 bases line up with TRBD2. The CDR3 runs to 19 residues. Trimming removed 4 bases from V and 0 bases from J; junction bases left unmatched: 14. Germline CDR1 and CDR2: ENHRY and SYGVKD. The DNA of the CDR3 is TGTGCCATCAGTGCACGGCTAGCGGGAAGAACCGGAAGCACAGATACGCAGTATTTT. As protein: CAISARLAGRTGSTDTQYF.

This clone was counted once. The CDR3 loop reads CASSLSQGSHEQYF. In DNA, the CDR3 is TGCGCCAGCAGCTTGTCCCAAGGGAGTCACGAGCAGTACTTC. This sequence joins TRBV5-1 and TRBJ2-7; D possibly corresponds to TRBD2 (5 bases). Between the trimmed V and J ends, which lost 1 base and 5 bases, there was a span of 13 bases. Germline V gene data show CDR1 as SGHRS and CDR2 as YFSETQ. The length of the CDR3 is 14 residues.

The V gene is TRBV4-2, the J gene TRBJ2-7; TRBD2 agrees at 7 bases. The CDR3 consists of 16 residues. Germline CDR1 LGHNA, CDR2 YNFKEQ. V trimming: 0 bases; J trimming: 1 base; junction bases outside the gene matches: 6. The CDR3 sequence: CASSQESLAVSYEQYF. The DNA of the CDR3 is TGTGCCAGCAGCCAAGAATCCCTAGCGGTGTCCTACGAGCAGTACTTC.

The chain couples TRBV10-2 to TRBJ2-2; D gene unclear. Trimming cost V 0 bases and J 6 bases, with 17 bases left between them. CDR3 size: 17 residues. CDR1 WSHSY and CDR2 SAAADI come from the germline V gene. CDR3 loop: CASSESGILVFAGELFF. CDR3 DNA sequence: TGCGCCAGCAGTGAGTCGGGCATACTCGTATTCGCCGGGGAGCTGTTTTTT.

The CDR3 DNA is TGTGCCAGCAGCCCTATAGGGAAGGGAGTTACCACCTACAATGAGCAGTTCTTC. This encodes CASSPIGKGVTTYNEQFF. The rearrangement joins TRBV5-4 to TRBJ2-1; D perhaps matches TRBD2 (5 bases). This CDR3 comprises 18 residues. V dropped 4 bases and J dropped 2 bases, with 22 bases sitting between them. Germline values: CDR1 SGHNT, CDR2 YYREEE (reference sequence).

Here the CDR3 reads CASMLPGPNYGYTF. The DNA of the CDR3 is TGCGCCAGCATGCTCCCGGGGCCTAACTATGGCTACACCTTC. The V gene is TRBV10-2, the J gene TRBJ1-2, with a tentative D call TRBD1 (5 bases). V was pared by 7 bases and J by 0 bases, with 12 bases between. The CDR3 has 14 amino acids. Germline V gene lookup returns CDR1 WSHSY and CDR2 SAAADI.